This T cell receptor beta chain was profiled in a study of CD4 T cells in relation to SARS-CoV-2 and coronaviruses. As for the study in general: Shared crossreactive spike epitopes were mapped to their HLA restriction.

The CDR3 has 15 amino acids. Germline values: CDR1 MDHEN, CDR2 SYDVKM. V shed 3 bases, J shed 8 bases, and the junction held 11 bases outside the gene matches. Only in-frame clones appear in the TCRdb table, and some are missing; sequencing was by immunoSEQ multiplex PCR. The table records roughly 71,000 clones, over 80% of them present only once. In the case of this clone: Its antigen is not identified.

Before the COVID-19 pandemic, during about 2011-2019, CD4+ T cells were taken from unexposed donors. Naive and memory CD4+ T cells were separated from cryopreserved PBMCs. Regarding the study as a whole: Samples before the pandemic and after infection were not matched within any donor. SARS-CoV-2-driven expansion was significantly weaker in crossreactive than monoreactive clones.

The receptor comes from a human donor in good health. The rearrangement uses TRBV28 and TRBJ1-2; the match to TRBD1 covers 8 bases. The sequenced material came from memory CD4+ T cells from PBMCs. The CDR3 DNA reads as TGTGCCAGCAGTTTCTTGCCGGACAGGGTTCCAGGCTACACCTTC. Its translation: CASSFLPDRVPGYTF.